These T cell receptor beta chains were read from a single sample in a study of neurological immune-mediated disorders. TCRdb reprocessed the 5' RACE reads via MiXCR and lists one record per CDR3 protein. This sample yields 50,000 or so distinct CDR3 sequences, of which about 9.4% are seen a single time; 21% belongs to the top ten. The source material was PBMCs. The receptors were sampled from a middle-aged woman with HTLV-1-associated myelopathy (HAM/TSP). Each CDR3 is given with its conserved first and last residue. A D gene is named only where the DNA matches it firmly. Clone sizes are given selectively: once, few, many, or a class where the clone is expanded.

>TRBV12-3/TRBV12-4|TRBD2|few|TRBJ2-1
TGTGCCAGCAGAGGGACTAGCGGGGGACCTTCCTACAATGAGCAGTTCTTC
CASRGTSGGPSYNEQFF
>TRBV5-1|.|many|TRBJ1-3
TGCGCCAGCAGCGGTGGGGGGCCCATCTCTGGAAACACCATATATTTT
CASSGGGPISGNTIYF
>TRBV3-1|TRBD2|many|TRBJ2-2
TGTGCCAGCAGCCCTCCCGGGGGGGGAACCGGGGAGCTGTTTTTT
CASSPPGGGTGELFF
>TRBV11-2|TRBD2|many|TRBJ2-1
TGTGCCAGCAGCTTAGGGAGCGGGGGCCCCTACAATGAGCAGTTCTTC
CASSLGSGGPYNEQFF
>TRBV30|.|many|TRBJ2-7
TGTGCCTGGAGCGGGGACGCCAGCTCCTACGAGCAGTACTTC
CAWSGDASSYEQYF
>TRBV5-1|.|many|TRBJ1-3
TGCGCCAGCAGCTTGGAGGGGCCCTCTGGAAACACCATATATTTT
CASSLEGPSGNTIYF
>TRBV10-2|.|.|TRBJ2-7
TGCGCCAGCAGGGGGGCCTACGAGCAGTACTTC
CASRGAYEQYF
>TRBV6-1|.|many|TRBJ1-1
TGTGCCAGCAGTGATAAATCAGGGGCCACTGAAGCTTTCTTT
CASSDKSGATEAFF
>TRBV4-3|.|many|TRBJ2-4
TGCGCCAGCAGCCCTTTTAGTAGTTCGAACATTCAGTACTTC
CASSPFSSSNIQYF
>TRBV5-1|.|many|TRBJ1-6
TGCGCCAGCAGCTTGGCCGGACAGAGCTATTCACCCCTCCACTTT
CASSLAGQSYSPLHF
>TRBV20-1|.|medium-sized|TRBJ2-3
TGCAGTGCCTCGGGGGCCCGCACAGATACGCAGTATTTT
CSASGARTDTQYF
>TRBV10-3|.|many|TRBJ1-2
TGTGCCATCGCCCCAGGGACGGAGGACGGCTACACCTTC
CAIAPGTEDGYTF
>TRBV6-5|.|many|TRBJ1-1
TGTGCCAGCAGTTACCGTGTTAGGGGGACTGAAGCTTTCTTT
CASSYRVRGTEAFF
>TRBV6-6|.|many|TRBJ1-2
TGTGCCAGCAGTTACTACGGCAGGGGATATGGCTACACCTTC
CASSYYGRGYGYTF
>TRBV9|TRBD1|many|TRBJ1-3
TGTGCCAGCAGCGTAGGGGGACAGCCTGGGGACACCATATATTTT
CASSVGGQPGDTIYF
>TRBV7-9|.|.|TRBJ2-6
TGTGTCAGCAACCCGTCGGGGTCTGGTGCCAACGTCCTGACTTTC
CVSNPSGSGANVLTF
>TRBV6-5|.|many|TRBJ1-5
TGTGCCAGCAGTTACATTCGTCTTACTCAGGGGCGCGGCAATCAGCCCCAGCATTTT
CASSYIRLTQGRGNQPQHF
>TRBV5-1|.|many|TRBJ1-1
TGCGCCAGCAAAGTTGTGGCCTCCCCCACTGAAGCTTTCTTT
CASKVVASPTEAFF
>TRBV20-1|.|many|TRBJ2-4
TGCAGTGCTAGGGAAGGGACCAAAAACATTCAGTACTTC
CSAREGTKNIQYF
>TRBV7-3|TRBD1|.|TRBJ1-4
TGTGCCAGCGGCCCCCCGGACAGGGGGCGGAGTGAAAAACTGTTTTTT
CASGPPDRGRSEKLFF
>TRBV5-1|.|many|TRBJ2-7
TGCGCCAGCAGCTTGGGACCGCGAGGAAGCAGGGCTGCTACCGCCTACGAGCAGTACTTC
CASSLGPRGSRAATAYEQYF
>TRBV24-1|.|few|TRBJ2-1
TGTGCCACCAGTGATAGCCCCAGGGTCGAGGATGAGCAGTTCTTC
CATSDSPRVEDEQFF
>TRBV5-1|.|.|TRBJ2-4
TGCGCCAGCAGCTTGCGGGAGTCCAAAAACATTCAGTACTTC
CASSLRESKNIQYF
>TRBV10-3|.|many|TRBJ2-7
TGTGCCATCAGTGATCGGGCTGGGTCCTACGAGCAGTACTTC
CAISDRAGSYEQYF
>TRBV12-3/TRBV12-4|.|.|TRBJ1-1
TGTGCCAGCAGTTTTGAGGGCACTGAAGCTTTCTTT
CASSFEGTEAFF
>TRBV9|.|many|TRBJ2-1
TGTGCCAGCAGCGTATTCATAGTAGGGTCTGAGCAGTTCTTC
CASSVFIVGSEQFF
>TRBV7-2|.|few|TRBJ2-1
TGTGCCAGCAGCTTAGATCACTCCAGCGGCGAGCAGTTCTTC
CASSLDHSSGEQFF
>TRBV10-1|.|many|TRBJ2-3
TGCGCCAGCAGTGAGTCTGGGGGTACACGCACAGATACGCAGTATTTT
CASSESGGTRTDTQYF
>TRBV2|TRBD2|many|TRBJ2-3
TGTGCCAGCAGGGAGTGGACTAGCGGGGAAGATACGCAGTATTTT
CASREWTSGEDTQYF
>TRBV25-1|.|.|TRBJ1-4
TGTGCCAGCACCCCGAACAGGGCTGCATTGAATGAAAAACTGTTTTTT
CASTPNRAALNEKLFF
>TRBV5-1|TRBD1|many|TRBJ1-4
TGCGCCAGCAGCTTAACCGGGACAGGGTCTGAAAAACTGTTTTTT
CASSLTGTGSEKLFF
>TRBV10-3|TRBD1|many|TRBJ2-2
TGTGCCACCACGGACAGGGGATCAGTGAACACCGGGGAGCTGTTTTTT
CATTDRGSVNTGELFF
>TRBV9|.|many|TRBJ2-3
TGTGCCAGCAGCGTAGCGAGGAGGGATACGCAGTATTTT
CASSVARRDTQYF
>TRBV4-2|TRBD2|many|TRBJ2-1
TGTGCCAGCAGCCTACGGACTAGCGGGGACAACAATGAGCAGTTCTTC
CASSLRTSGDNNEQFF
>TRBV7-6|.|.|TRBJ2-5
TGTGCCAGCAGCCGGGGAGGGGGCCAAGAGACCCAGTACTTC
CASSRGGGQETQYF
>TRBV12-5|.|many|TRBJ1-5
TGTGCTAGTGGTTTGGTAAGGGACGGTCAGGGTTGGGGCAATCAGCCCCAGCATTTT
CASGLVRDGQGWGNQPQHF
>TRBV10-3|.|many|TRBJ2-2
TGTGCCATCAGTGGAAGGATTGACACCGGGGAGCTGTTTTTT
CAISGRIDTGELFF
>TRBV11-1|.|many|TRBJ2-3
TGTGCCAGCAGCTTCCAAGGGATTACAGATACGCAGTATTTT
CASSFQGITDTQYF
>TRBV24-1|TRBD1|many|TRBJ2-5
TGTGCCACCAGTGGAACAGGGGCGGGTCAAGAGACCCAGTACTTC
CATSGTGAGQETQYF
>TRBV19|.|many|TRBJ1-2
TGTGCCAGCGCGAGAGTCCCAGGGATTGGTGGCTACACCTTC
CASARVPGIGGYTF
>TRBV12-3/TRBV12-4|.|many|TRBJ1-2
TGTGCCAGCTGGGGCCTGGGAGGGCATGGCTATGGCTACACCTTC
CASWGLGGHGYGYTF
>TRBV11-2|.|many|TRBJ2-7
TGTGCCAGCAGCTTATCCCCCGGGAACTACGAGCAGTACTTC
CASSLSPGNYEQYF
>TRBV3-1|.|many|TRBJ2-4
TGTGCCAGCAGCCCCGGGGGATCTCTAGGAAACATTCAGTACTTC
CASSPGGSLGNIQYF
>TRBV12-3/TRBV12-4|.|many|TRBJ2-3
TGTGCCAGCAGTTTAAGAAATCTCCCAGATACGCAGTATTTT
CASSLRNLPDTQYF